This TCR beta chain was sequenced during a study of blood T cell repertoires in COVID-19. Across the whole study: The United States, Italy and Spain were the sources of the acute and convalescent COVID-19 samples. The analysed material was cDNA or gDNA that came from T cells, B-cell-depleted T cells, or PBMCs.

V was clipped by 4 bases and J by 4 bases, with 8 bases between them. Germline V gene data show CDR1 as SNHLY and CDR2 as FYNNEI. CDR3 size: 12 residues. Original processing methods: Researchers report that nucleated cell counts were estimated from reference gene primer amplification. Here immunoSEQ multiplex PCR was the method, and the copy in TCRdb shows in-frame clones only, minus some. That table furnishes V, J and clone size, whereas the DNA furnished D and trimming. This table holds around 140,000 clones, roughly 83% found once. This clone was seen a single time. The sequence was collected from a woman of 80 years or more with acute or convalescent COVID-19. V is TRBV2 and J is TRBJ2-7; weak D call: TRBD1 (6 bases). The sequenced sample was peripheral blood. The CDR3 spells CASSVQGYEQYF. CDR3 sequence (DNA): TGTGCCAGCAGTGTACAGGGATACGAGCAGTACTTC.